This T cell receptor beta chain was identified in a study of cytomegalovirus exposure and HLA in healthy donors. PCR involved 60 Vbeta and 13 Jbeta primers. Only in-frame clones appear in the TCRdb table, and some are missing; sequencing was by immunoSEQ multiplex PCR. The repertoire consists of roughly 100,000 clones, with about 69% occurring once and the leading ten covering 4.8%. Trimming took 4 bases from V and 3 from J, leaving 7 bases between them. The CDR3 has 12 residues. Germline lookup yields CDR1 MDHEN and CDR2 SYDVKM. This clone showed up just a few times. The sample comprised PBMCs. The source of this sequence is a human donor in good health. The J gene is TRBJ2-7, the V gene TRBV28, with D unresolved. The CDR3 sequence is CASSSEIYEQYF. CDR3 in DNA: TGTGCCAGCAGTTCTGAGATCTACGAGCAGTACTTC.